The following is a T cell receptor (beta chain) sequence with its context. The target antigen is unknown. The junction departs from the called germline gene at one end, perhaps through a read error. An Oncomine TCR Beta short-read assay was used to sequence the DNA from cultured CD4+ T cells. Each CDR3 protein is one row after TCRdb ran MiXCR on the PCR reads. The sample contains fewer than 20,000 distinct CDR3 sequences, roughly 61% of which appear only once. Treatment reported: roughly nine-day PBMC culture with coronavirus spike peptide pools or control peptides (ViraFEST assay). This sample is part of a study of vaccination and CD4 T cells after COVID-19. This CDR3 is 16 amino acids long. Per the germline V gene, CDR1 is ENHRY and CDR2 is SYGVKD.

The receptor's source is a human donor who had recovered from COVID-19. The rearrangement links TRBV10-3 to TRBJ2-6; TRBD1 matches at 7 bases. Sequencing input: CD4+ T cells from blood, cultured in vitro. The CDR3 DNA follows: TGTGCCAGCAGTGTCCGACAGGGTGCTGGGGCCAACGTCCTGACTTTC. Translation: CASSVRQGAGANVLTF.